Shown below are 3 T cell receptor beta chains from a single sample sequenced in a study of blood T cell repertoires in COVID-19. Assay: immunoSEQ multiplex PCR; the TCRdb copy retains only in-frame clones and omits some. The sample consists of some 220,000 clones, 83% of them appearing once. The specimen was peripheral blood. The origin of the receptors is a woman aged 25 to 39 with COVID-19, enrolled during active disease.

The CDR3 protein is CSVPSPYGYTF. The CDR3 nucleotides are TGCAGTGTCCCCTCCCCGTATGGCTACACCTTC. The rearrangement joins TRBV20-1 to TRBJ1-2, with D unclear. The germline CDR1 and CDR2 sequences are DFQATT and SNEGSKA (reference sequence). V lost 7 bases and J 5 bases, leaving 11 bases between the germline ends. The CDR3 has 11 amino acids.

The chain recombines TRBV3-1 (or the pseudogene TRBV3-2) with TRBJ2-5, with 7 bases fitting TRBD2. J lost 4 bases, V lost 4 bases, and 6 bases had no gene match. The germline gives CDR1 LGHDT, CDR2 YNNKEL (reference sequence). This CDR3 region has 14 residues. CDR3 in DNA: TGTGCCAGCAGCCCCAGCGGGACTTCAGAGACCCAGTACTTC. This codes for CASSPSGTSETQYF.

The V gene is TRBV29-1, the J gene TRBJ1-2; D gene unclear. This CDR3 has 14 amino acids. Germline V gene sequence: CDR1 SQVTM, CDR2 ANQGSEA. The V and J ends lost 3 bases and 5 bases respectively, with 16 bases between them. The CDR3 DNA reads as TGCAGCGTTGACTCAGAAGGTAGCGAATATGGCTACACCTTC. It specifies CSVDSEGSEYGYTF.